One and the same sample provided the 5 T cell receptor beta chains below, sequenced in a study of blood T cell repertoires in COVID-19. Generated by immunoSEQ multiplex PCR, the TCRdb table keeps only in-frame clones and is missing some. The data show approximately 210,000 clones, just over 90% seen once. The specimen sequenced was peripheral blood. These receptors came from a man aged 25 to 40 with acute or convalescent COVID-19.

The rearrangement uses TRBV18 and TRBJ1-2; TRBD1 is a possible D gene (5 bases). The V end was cut by 0 bases, the J end by 4 bases, with 9 bases between. The V gene's germline CDR1 is KGHSH and CDR2 LQKENI. This CDR3 spans 14 amino acids. The CDR3 loop reads CASSPPQQAYGYTF. The CDR3 nucleotides are TGTGCCAGCTCACCACCTCAACAGGCCTATGGCTACACCTTC.

J is TRBJ2-2 and V is TRBV9; possible D gene TRBD1, 6 bases. Germline CDR1 is SGDLS and CDR2 is YYNGEE. V gave up 3 bases and J gave up 6 bases, with 12 bases separating them. The CDR3 totals 14 residues. The CDR3 protein is CASSATRQAGELFF. The CDR3 nucleotides read TGTGCCAGCAGCGCGACTCGACAGGCCGGGGAGCTGTTTTTT.

This clone was counted a few times. CDR3 in amino acids: CASSLVGLHTDTQYF. CDR3 DNA sequence: TGTGCCAGCAGTTTAGTTGGACTCCACACAGATACGCAGTATTTT. The chain employs TRBV27 and TRBJ2-3, with a tentative D call TRBD2 (5 bases). The CDR3 contains 15 residues. The V gene's germline CDR1 is MNHEY and CDR2 SMNVEV (reference sequence). V gave up 2 bases and J gave up 2 bases, with 11 bases separating them.

The rearrangement uses TRBV11-2 and TRBJ1-3; tentative D call: TRBD1 (6 bases). Trimming pared 1 base from V and 4 bases from J, leaving 14 bases between. The germline gives CDR1 SGHAT, CDR2 FQNNGV. This CDR3 region has 16 residues. DNA of the CDR3: TGTGCCAGCAGCTTAGGGGGCAGGGGTACCGGAAACACCATATATTTT. As protein: CASSLGGRGTGNTIYF.

The chain combines TRBV9 with TRBJ2-7, with 12 positions matching TRBD2. The CDR3 spans 15 residues. V was clipped by 4 bases and J by 7 bases; unmatched bases: 9. Per the germline V gene, CDR1 is SGDLS and CDR2 is YYNGEE. The CDR3 spells CASSPTSGGIYEQYF. Written as DNA, the CDR3 is TGTGCCAGCAGCCCCACTAGCGGGGGGATCTATGAGCAGTACTTC.